Below, 14 T cell receptor beta chains from the same sample are listed, as sequenced in a study of cytotoxic CD8 clonotypes in ibrutinib-treated CLL. Only in-frame clones appear in the TCRdb table, and some are missing; sequencing was by immunoSEQ multiplex PCR. This table holds about 140,000 clones, 70% to 80% found once. The material was PBMCs, obtained after 12 months of ibrutinib treatment. The source is a human donor with chronic lymphocytic leukemia.

V gene TRBV18 combines with J gene TRBJ1-3; D remains unclear. The CDR3 length is 14 residues. The V end lost 3 bases, the J end lost 0 bases, and 6 bases lay between the germline ends. Germline-derived CDR1 and CDR2 are KGHSH and LQKENI. The CDR3 DNA sequence: TGTGCCAGCTCACCGGTGGCCTCTGGAAACACCATATATTTT. Protein product: CASSPVASGNTIYF. Drawing the rest from reference TRBV18 and TRBJ1-3, the complete variable domain is NAGVMQNPRHLVRRRGQEARLRCSPMKGHSHVYWYRQLPEEGLKFMVYLQKENIIDESGMPKERFSAEFPKEGPSILRIQQVVRGDSAAYFCASSPVASGNTIYFGEGSWLTVV.

V and J are TRBV6-5 and TRBJ2-7; D is tentatively TRBD1 or TRBD2 (5 bases each). V gave up 3 bases and J gave up 3 bases, with 9 bases separating them. The CDR3 contains 13 residues. Germline loops: CDR1 MNHEY, CDR2 SVGAGI. The CDR3 DNA is TGTGCCAGCAGTTATGGGGGTGTCTACGAGCAGTACTTC. Translating it yields CASSYGGVYEQYF.

V usage is TRBV5-1 and J usage is TRBJ2-7; no clear D. The CDR3 extends over 13 amino acids. Between the trimmed V and J ends, which lost 2 bases and 2 bases, there was a span of 8 bases. Germline lookup yields CDR1 SGHRS and CDR2 YFSETQ. In DNA, the CDR3 is TGCGCCAGCAGCTTTGACTTAGCCTACGAGCAGTACTTC. It translates to CASSFDLAYEQYF.

The chain joins TRBV4-2 to TRBJ1-6; no clear D. The germline gives CDR1 LGHNA, CDR2 YNFKEQ. The V end was cut by 0 bases, the J end by 0 bases, with 12 bases between. The CDR3 consists of 18 residues. This CDR3 reads CASSQDWVTGSYNSPLHF. CDR3 bases: TGTGCCAGCAGCCAAGATTGGGTAACGGGCTCCTATAATTCACCCCTCCACTTT.

This clone has only one observation. The chain joins TRBV30 to TRBJ1-2; no definite D call. Trimming stripped 3 bases from V and 8 bases from J, with 19 bases between. The CDR3 is 14 residues long. Germline CDR1 is GTSNPN and CDR2 is SVGIG (reference sequence). CDR3 sequence (DNA): TGTGCCTGGAGCGGCGGTTGGAGAGGTTGGGGCTACACCTTC. Its protein product is CAWSGGWRGWGYTF. The full variable domain, its missing parts supplied by reference TRBV30 and TRBJ1-2, is SQTIHQWPATLVQPVGSPLSLECTVEGTSNPNLYWYRQAAGRGLQLLFYSVGIGQISSEVPQNLSASRPQDRQFILSSKKLLLSDSGFYLCAWSGGWRGWGYTFGSGTRLTVV.

The genes are TRBV27 and TRBJ2-7; D assignment may be TRBD1 or TRBD2 (7 bases each). The CDR3 spans 15 residues. V was trimmed by 6 bases and J by 2 bases, leaving 17 bases between them. CDR1 and CDR2 from the germline V gene are MNHEY and SMNVEV (reference sequence). The DNA for the CDR3 is TGTGCCAGCAGAACCAGGGGGGGGTCACCCTACGAGCAGTACTTC. Translation: CASRTRGGSPYEQYF.

The V gene is TRBV19, the J gene TRBJ1-5, with 8 positions matching TRBD1. CDR1 and CDR2 (germline): LNHDA, SQIVND (reference sequence). The CDR3 runs to 18 residues. Germline trimming cut 1 base from V and 0 bases from J; bases unmatched to any gene: 8. The CDR3 DNA is TGTGCCAGTAGTATAGCCAGGGGGCCGTTTTTTAGCAATCAGCCCCAGCATTTT. This translates into CASSIARGPFFSNQPQHF.

Remarks on this clone: The sample has other DNA sequences that encode this CDR3 too. V usage is TRBV20-1 and J usage is TRBJ2-5; D remains unclear. V dropped 2 bases and J dropped 5 bases, with 3 bases sitting between them. The CDR3 length is 10 residues. Germline V gene data show CDR1 as DFQATT and CDR2 as SNEGSKA (reference sequence). The CDR3 loop reads CSARRETQYF. CDR3 nucleotide sequence: TGCAGTGCTAGAAGGGAGACCCAGTACTTC.

The chain links TRBV5-4 to TRBJ2-5; the D is unclear. Trimming cost V 5 bases and J 1 base, with 9 bases left between them. Germline CDR1 reads SGHNT; CDR2 reads YYREEE (reference sequence). The CDR3 consists of 13 residues. The CDR3 sequence: CASREEIQETQYF. CDR3 nucleotide sequence: TGTGCCAGCAGAGAAGAAATCCAAGAGACCCAGTACTTC.

The CDR3 spells CASSAHGQPNTGELFF. CDR3 bases: TGTGCCAGTAGTGCCCACGGACAGCCGAACACCGGGGAGCTGTTTTTT. The chain is built from TRBV19 and TRBJ2-2; weak D call: TRBD1 (6 bases). CDR3 length: 16 residues. V was clipped by 5 bases and J by 0 bases, with 13 bases between them. Germline V gene data show CDR1 as LNHDA and CDR2 as SQIVND (reference sequence). Full variable domain (outside the CDR3, taken from reference TRBV19 and TRBJ2-2): DGGITQSPKYLFRKEGQNVTLSCEQNLNHDAMYWYRQDPGQGLRLIYYSQIVNDFQKGDIAEGYSVSREKKESFPLTVTSAQKNPTAFYLCASSAHGQPNTGELFFGEGSRLTVL.

The V gene is TRBV28, the J gene TRBJ2-2; 7 nucleotides match TRBD2. V shed 11 bases and J 5 bases; nucleotides not matched to a gene: 5. Germline V gives CDR1 MDHEN, CDR2 SYDVKM. The CDR3 spans 12 residues. CDR3 protein: CAGSGGTGELFF. The CDR3 bases are TGTGCCGGCTCGGGAGGAACCGGGGAGCTGTTTTTT. Full variable domain (rest looked up from reference TRBV28 and TRBJ2-2): DVKVTQSSRYLVKRTGEKVFLECVQDMDHENMFWYRQDPGLGLRLIYFSYDVKMKEKGDIPEGYSVSREKKERFSLILESASTNQTSMYLCAGSGGTGELFFGEGSRLTVL.

The gene calls are TRBV6-6 and TRBJ1-3, with D hard to call. The V end was cut by 2 bases, the J end by 2 bases, with 7 bases between. This CDR3 is built from 14 residues. Germline CDR1 is MNHNY and CDR2 is SVGAGI (reference sequence). This chain's CDR3 is CASSYHKTGNTIYF. CDR3 in DNA: TGTGCCAGCAGTTACCACAAGACTGGAAACACCATATATTTT.

The chain links TRBV18 to TRBJ2-7; D is tentatively TRBD1 or TRBD2 (6 bases each). The V end lost 0 bases, the J end lost 5 bases, and 14 bases lay between the germline ends. CDR3 length: 15 amino acids. Germline-derived CDR1 and CDR2 are KGHSH and LQKENI. The CDR3, as DNA: TGTGCCAGCTCACCACCGGTCAGGGGAGGCCACGAGCAGTACTTC. Encoded protein: CASSPPVRGGHEQYF.

In nucleotides, the CDR3 is TGTGCCAGCAGCGATAACTATGGCTACACCTTC. It is translated as CASSDNYGYTF. The chain has TRBV6-5 and TRBJ1-2; D call uncertain. The V gene's germline CDR1 is MNHEY and CDR2 SVGAGI. V was cut by 6 bases and J by 1 base, with 3 bases left in between. There are 11 residues in the CDR3.